This T cell receptor beta chain was observed in a study of blood T cells in healthy people across ages. Regarding the study as a whole: Estimates based on one million T cells were treated as lower bounds. It was the long-lived donors that had more naive CD4+ cells and higher diversity than aged donors.

The CDR3 has 15 residues. Germline V gene lookup returns CDR1 SNHLY and CDR2 FYNNEI. The germline V and J ends were trimmed by 4 bases and 5 bases, with 17 bases remaining between them. Using a J-beta primer mix together with a sample-barcoded 5' primer, a second PCR was run for roughly 7 to 12 cycles. Every single cDNA molecule received a tag from a template-switch adaptor with 12 random nucleotides. MiXCR, applied by TCRdb to the 5' RACE reads, yields one record per CDR3 protein. The sample contains hundreds of thousands of distinct CDR3 sequences, around 49% of which appear only once. This clonotype has more than one count but fewer than ten. Its cognate antigen is unknown.

The sequencing sample was made of blood. V gene TRBV2 combines with J gene TRBJ1-1; tentative D call: TRBD1 (5 bases). This clonotype was sampled from a woman in her fifties or sixties in good health. The CDR3 spells CASSAQQVRETEAFF. CDR3 DNA: TGTGCCAGCAGTGCCCAACAGGTGAGAGAAACTGAAGCTTTCTTT.